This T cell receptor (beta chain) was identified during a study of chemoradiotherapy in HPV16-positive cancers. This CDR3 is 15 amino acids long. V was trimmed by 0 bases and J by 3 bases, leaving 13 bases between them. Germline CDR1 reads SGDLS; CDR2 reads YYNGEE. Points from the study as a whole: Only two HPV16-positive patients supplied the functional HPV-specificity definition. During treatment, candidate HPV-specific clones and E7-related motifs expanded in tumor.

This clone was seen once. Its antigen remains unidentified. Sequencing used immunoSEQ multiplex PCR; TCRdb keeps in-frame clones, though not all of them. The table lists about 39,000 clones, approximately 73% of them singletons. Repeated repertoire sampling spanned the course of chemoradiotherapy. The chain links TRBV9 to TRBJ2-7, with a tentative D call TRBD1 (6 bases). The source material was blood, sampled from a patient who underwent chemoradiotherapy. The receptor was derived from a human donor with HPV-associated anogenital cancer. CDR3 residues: CASSVDTSQGYEQYF. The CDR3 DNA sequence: TGTGCCAGCAGCGTAGATACGTCACAGGGCTACGAGCAGTACTTC.